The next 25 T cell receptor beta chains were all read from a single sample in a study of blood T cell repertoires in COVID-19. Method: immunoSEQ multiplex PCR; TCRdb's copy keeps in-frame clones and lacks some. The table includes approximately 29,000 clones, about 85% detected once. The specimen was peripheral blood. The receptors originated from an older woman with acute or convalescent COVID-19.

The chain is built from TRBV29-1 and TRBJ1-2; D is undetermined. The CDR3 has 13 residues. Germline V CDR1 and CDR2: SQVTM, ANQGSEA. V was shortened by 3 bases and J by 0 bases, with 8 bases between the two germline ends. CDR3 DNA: TGCAGCGTTGAGGACTTAACTAACTATGGCTACACCTTC. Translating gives CSVEDLTNYGYTF.

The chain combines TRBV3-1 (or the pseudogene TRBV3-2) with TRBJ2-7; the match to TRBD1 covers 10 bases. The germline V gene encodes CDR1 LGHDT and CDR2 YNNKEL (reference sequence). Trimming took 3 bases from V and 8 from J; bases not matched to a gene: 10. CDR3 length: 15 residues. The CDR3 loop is CASSQQPGQGRKQYF. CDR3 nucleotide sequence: TGTGCCAGCAGCCAGCAACCGGGACAGGGGAGGAAGCAGTACTTC.

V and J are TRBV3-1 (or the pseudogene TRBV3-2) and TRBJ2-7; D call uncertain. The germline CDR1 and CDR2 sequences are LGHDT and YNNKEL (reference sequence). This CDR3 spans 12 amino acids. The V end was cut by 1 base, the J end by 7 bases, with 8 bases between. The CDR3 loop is CASSQGVGEQYF. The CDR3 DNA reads TGTGCCAGCAGCCAAGGAGTCGGGGAGCAGTACTTC.

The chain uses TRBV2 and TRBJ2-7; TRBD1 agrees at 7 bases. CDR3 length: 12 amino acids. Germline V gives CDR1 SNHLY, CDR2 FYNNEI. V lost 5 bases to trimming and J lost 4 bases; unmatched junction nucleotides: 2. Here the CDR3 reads CASSKQGYEQYF. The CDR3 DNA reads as TGTGCCAGCAGTAAACAGGGGTACGAGCAGTACTTC.

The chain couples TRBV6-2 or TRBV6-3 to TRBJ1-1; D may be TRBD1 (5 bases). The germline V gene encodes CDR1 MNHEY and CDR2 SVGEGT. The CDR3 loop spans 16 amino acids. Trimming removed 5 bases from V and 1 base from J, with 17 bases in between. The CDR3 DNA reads TGTGCCAGCAGTCCCACCGTCAGGACAACGAACACTGAAGCTTTCTTT. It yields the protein CASSPTVRTTNTEAFF.

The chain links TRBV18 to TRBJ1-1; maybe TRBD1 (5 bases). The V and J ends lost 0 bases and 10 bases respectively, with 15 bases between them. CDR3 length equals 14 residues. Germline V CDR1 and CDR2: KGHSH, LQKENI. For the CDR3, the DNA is TGTGCCAGCTCACCACCCAGGGAAAAACCAGGAGCTTTCTTT. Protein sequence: CASSPPREKPGAFF.

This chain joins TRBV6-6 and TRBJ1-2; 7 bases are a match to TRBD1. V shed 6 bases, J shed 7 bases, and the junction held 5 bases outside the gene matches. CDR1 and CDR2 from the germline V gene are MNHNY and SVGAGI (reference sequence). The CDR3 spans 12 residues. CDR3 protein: CASRSTGIGYTF. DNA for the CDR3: TGTGCCAGCAGGTCGACAGGGATTGGCTACACCTTC.

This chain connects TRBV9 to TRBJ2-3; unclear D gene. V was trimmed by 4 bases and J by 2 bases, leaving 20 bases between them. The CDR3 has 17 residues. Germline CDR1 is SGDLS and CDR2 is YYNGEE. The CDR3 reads CASSLPYTSDNTDTQYF. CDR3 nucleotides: TGTGCCAGCAGCCTTCCTTACACGTCAGATAACACAGATACGCAGTATTTT.

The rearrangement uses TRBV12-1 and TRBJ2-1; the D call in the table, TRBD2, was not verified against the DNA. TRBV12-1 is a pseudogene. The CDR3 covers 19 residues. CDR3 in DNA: TGTGCCAGCAGCTCCGAACCGAATAGCGGGGGGACTAAATACAATGAGCAGTTCTTC. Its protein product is CASSSEPNSGGTKYNEQFF.

The CDR3 DNA follows: TGCGCCAGCAGCCCGGAATCCGGGATCTATGGCTACACCTTC. Its protein is CASSPESGIYGYTF. The rearrangement joins TRBV5-1 to TRBJ1-2; D unresolved. Germline V gene data show CDR1 as SGHRS and CDR2 as YFSETQ. The V end was cut by 4 bases, the J end by 4 bases, with 14 bases between. CDR3 length: 14 residues. Variable domain in full (rest from reference TRBV5-1 and TRBJ1-2): KAGVTQTPRYLIKTRGQQVTLSCSPISGHRSVSWYQQTPGQGLQFLFEYFSETQRNKGNFPGRFSGRQFSNSRSEMNVSTLELGDSALYLCASSPESGIYGYTFGSGTRLTVV.

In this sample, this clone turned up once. In nucleotides, the CDR3 is TGTGCCAGCAGTCCGGACAGAATGAACACTGAAGCTTTCTTT. It yields the protein CASSPDRMNTEAFF. This rearrangement joins TRBV27 to TRBJ1-1, with a tentative D call TRBD1 (6 bases). CDR3 length: 14 residues. V lost 5 bases to trimming and J lost 0 bases, with 10 bases between them. CDR1 and CDR2 from the germline V gene are MNHEY and SMNVEV (reference sequence).

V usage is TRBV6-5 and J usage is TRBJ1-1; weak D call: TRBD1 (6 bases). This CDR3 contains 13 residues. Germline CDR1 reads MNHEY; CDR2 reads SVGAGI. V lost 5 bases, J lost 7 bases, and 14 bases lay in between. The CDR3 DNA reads TGTGCCAGCAGTAAGACAGGTCAGGGTGAAGCTTTCTTT. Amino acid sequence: CASSKTGQGEAFF.

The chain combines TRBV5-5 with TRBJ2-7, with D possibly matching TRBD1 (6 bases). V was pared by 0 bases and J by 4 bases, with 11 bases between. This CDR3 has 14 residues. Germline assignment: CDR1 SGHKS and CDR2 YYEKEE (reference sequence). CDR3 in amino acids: CASSLDPGAYEQYF. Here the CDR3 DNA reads TGTGCCAGCAGCTTGGACCCAGGGGCTTACGAGCAGTACTTC.

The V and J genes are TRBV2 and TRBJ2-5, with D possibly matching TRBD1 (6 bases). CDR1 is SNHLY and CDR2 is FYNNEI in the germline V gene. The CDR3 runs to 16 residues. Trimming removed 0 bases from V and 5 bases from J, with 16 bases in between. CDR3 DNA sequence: TGTGCCAGCAGTGAAGCTAAGCAGGGGAAGGAGGAGACCCAGTACTTC. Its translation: CASSEAKQGKEETQYF.

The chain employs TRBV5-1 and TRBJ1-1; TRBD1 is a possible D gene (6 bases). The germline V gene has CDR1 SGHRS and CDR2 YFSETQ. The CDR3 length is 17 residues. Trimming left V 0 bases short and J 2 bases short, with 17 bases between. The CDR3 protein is CASSLGLTGFSNTEAFF. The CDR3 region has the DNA TGCGCCAGCAGCTTGGGATTAACAGGGTTCTCTAACACTGAAGCTTTCTTT.

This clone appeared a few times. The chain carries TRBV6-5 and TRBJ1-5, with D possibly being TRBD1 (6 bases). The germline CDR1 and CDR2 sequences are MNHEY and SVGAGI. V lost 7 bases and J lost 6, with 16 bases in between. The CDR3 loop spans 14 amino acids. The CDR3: CASMIRGAGQPQHF. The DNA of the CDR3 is TGTGCCAGCATGATCCGGGGGGCGGGTCAGCCCCAGCATTTT.

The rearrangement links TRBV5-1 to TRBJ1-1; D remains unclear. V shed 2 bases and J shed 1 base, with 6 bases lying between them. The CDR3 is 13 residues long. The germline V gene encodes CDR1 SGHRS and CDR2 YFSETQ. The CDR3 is CASSLQPNTEAFF. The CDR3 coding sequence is TGCGCCAGCAGCTTACAGCCGAACACTGAAGCTTTCTTT.

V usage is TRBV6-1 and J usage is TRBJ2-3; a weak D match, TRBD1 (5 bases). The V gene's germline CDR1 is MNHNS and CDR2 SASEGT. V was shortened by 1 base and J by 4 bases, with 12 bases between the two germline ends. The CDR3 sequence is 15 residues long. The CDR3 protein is CASSEVGAQADTQYF. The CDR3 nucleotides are TGTGCCAGCAGTGAAGTAGGGGCCCAGGCAGATACGCAGTATTTT.

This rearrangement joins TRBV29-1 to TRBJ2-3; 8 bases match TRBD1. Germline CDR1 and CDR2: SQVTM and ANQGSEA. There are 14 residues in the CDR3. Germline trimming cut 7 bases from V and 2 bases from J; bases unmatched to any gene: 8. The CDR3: CSGYDRGFTDTQYF. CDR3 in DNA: TGCAGCGGTTACGACAGGGGATTCACAGATACGCAGTATTTT.

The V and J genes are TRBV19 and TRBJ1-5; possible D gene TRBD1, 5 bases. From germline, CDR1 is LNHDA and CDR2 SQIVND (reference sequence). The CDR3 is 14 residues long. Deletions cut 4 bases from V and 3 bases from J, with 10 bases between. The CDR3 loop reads CASSSRQNNQPQHF. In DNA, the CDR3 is TGTGCCAGTAGTAGCCGACAGAACAATCAGCCCCAGCATTTT.

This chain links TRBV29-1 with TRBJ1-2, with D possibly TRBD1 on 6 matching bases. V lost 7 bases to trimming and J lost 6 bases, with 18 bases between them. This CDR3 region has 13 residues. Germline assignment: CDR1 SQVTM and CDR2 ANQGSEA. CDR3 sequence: CSAERAGVNGYTF. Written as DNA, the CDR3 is TGCAGCGCGGAGAGGGCAGGGGTGAATGGCTACACCTTC.

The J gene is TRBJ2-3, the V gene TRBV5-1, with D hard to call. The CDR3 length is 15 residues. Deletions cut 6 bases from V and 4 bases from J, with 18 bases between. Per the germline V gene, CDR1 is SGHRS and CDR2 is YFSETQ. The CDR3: CASKIIERASDTQYF. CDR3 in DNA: TGCGCCAGCAAGATAATTGAGAGAGCTTCAGATACGCAGTATTTT.

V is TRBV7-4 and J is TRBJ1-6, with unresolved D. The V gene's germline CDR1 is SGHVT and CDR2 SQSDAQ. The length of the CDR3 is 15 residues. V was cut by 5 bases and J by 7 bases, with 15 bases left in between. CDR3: CASSTRTVGNSPLHF. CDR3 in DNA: TGTGCCAGCAGCACTAGGACGGTAGGCAATTCACCCCTCCACTTT. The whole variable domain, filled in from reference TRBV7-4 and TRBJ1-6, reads GAGVSQSPRYKVAKRGRDVALRCDSISGHVTLYWYRQTLGQGSEVLTYSQSDAQRDKSGRPSGRFSAERPERSVSTLKIQRTEQGDSAVYLCASSTRTVGNSPLHFGNGTRLTVT.

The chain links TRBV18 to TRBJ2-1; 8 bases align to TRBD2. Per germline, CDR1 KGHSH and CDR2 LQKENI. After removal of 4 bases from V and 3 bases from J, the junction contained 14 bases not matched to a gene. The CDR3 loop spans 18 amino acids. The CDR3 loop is CASSRVGPTGGSYNEQFF. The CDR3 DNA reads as TGTGCCAGCTCACGGGTGGGCCCAACGGGGGGGAGCTACAATGAGCAGTTCTTC.

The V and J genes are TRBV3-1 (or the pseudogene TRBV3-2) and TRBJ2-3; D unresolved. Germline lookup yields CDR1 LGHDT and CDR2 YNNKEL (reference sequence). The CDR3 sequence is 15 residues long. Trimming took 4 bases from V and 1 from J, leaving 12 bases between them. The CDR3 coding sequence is TGTGCCAGCAGCCGAGCGCTCCCCGGCACAGATACGCAGTATTTT. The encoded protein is CASSRALPGTDTQYF.